This TCR beta chain was obtained from a study of shared clonotypes between healthy human individuals. Sequencing used immunoSEQ multiplex PCR; TCRdb keeps in-frame clones, though not all of them. The sample contains about 2.2 million clones, about 93% of which appear only once. Germline V gene data show CDR1 as PRHDT and CDR2 as FYEKMQ (reference sequence). V was trimmed by 5 bases and J by 2 bases, leaving 12 bases between them. The CDR3 has 14 residues. Naivety among CD8 cells was defined by CD45RO negativity and positive CCR7 selection, thereby excluding terminally differentiated effector memory CD45RA+ cells. Healthy HIV-negative adults with no recent acute infections or vaccinations were recruited as donors. Study-wide results and caveats: Naive subsets tended to show greater estimated richness than memory subsets.

As concerns this clone: Its specificity is unknown.

The clonotype was recovered from a young man in good health. Some clones in this sample may be carry-over from other donors' samples. The chain combines TRBV13 with TRBJ1-1; D is possibly TRBD1 (6 bases). The sequenced material came from naive CD8+ T cells from PBMCs. The CDR3 nucleotides read TGTGCCAGCAGCGTATACAGGGAAAACACTGAAGCTTTCTTT. Amino acid sequence: CASSVYRENTEAFF.